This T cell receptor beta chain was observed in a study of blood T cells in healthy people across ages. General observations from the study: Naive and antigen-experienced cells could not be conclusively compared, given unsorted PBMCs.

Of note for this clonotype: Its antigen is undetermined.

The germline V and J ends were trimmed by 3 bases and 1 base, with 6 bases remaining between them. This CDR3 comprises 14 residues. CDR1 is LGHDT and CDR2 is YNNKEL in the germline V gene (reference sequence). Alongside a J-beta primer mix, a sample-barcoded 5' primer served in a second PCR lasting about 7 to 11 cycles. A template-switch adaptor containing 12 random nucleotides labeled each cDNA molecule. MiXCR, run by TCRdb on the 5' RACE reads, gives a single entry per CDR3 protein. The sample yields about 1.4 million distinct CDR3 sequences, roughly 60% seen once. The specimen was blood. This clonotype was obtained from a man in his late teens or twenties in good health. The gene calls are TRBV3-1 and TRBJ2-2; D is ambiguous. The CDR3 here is CASSQQRNTGELFF. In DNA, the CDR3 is TGTGCCAGCAGCCAGCAGAGGAACACCGGGGAGCTGTTTTTT.